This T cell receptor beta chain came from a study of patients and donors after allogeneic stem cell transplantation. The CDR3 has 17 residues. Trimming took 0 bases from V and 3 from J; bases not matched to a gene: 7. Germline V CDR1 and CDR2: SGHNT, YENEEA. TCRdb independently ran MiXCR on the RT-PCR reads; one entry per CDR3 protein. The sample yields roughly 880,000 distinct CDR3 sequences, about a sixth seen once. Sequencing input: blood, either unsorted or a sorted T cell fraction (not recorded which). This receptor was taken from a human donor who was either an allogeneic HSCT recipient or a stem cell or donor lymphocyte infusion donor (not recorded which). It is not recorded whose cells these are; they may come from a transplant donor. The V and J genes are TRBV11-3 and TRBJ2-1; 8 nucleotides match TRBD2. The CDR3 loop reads CASSLDQAGALYNEQFF. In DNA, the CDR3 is TGTGCCAGCAGCTTAGACCAAGCGGGAGCCCTCTACAATGAGCAGTTCTTC.